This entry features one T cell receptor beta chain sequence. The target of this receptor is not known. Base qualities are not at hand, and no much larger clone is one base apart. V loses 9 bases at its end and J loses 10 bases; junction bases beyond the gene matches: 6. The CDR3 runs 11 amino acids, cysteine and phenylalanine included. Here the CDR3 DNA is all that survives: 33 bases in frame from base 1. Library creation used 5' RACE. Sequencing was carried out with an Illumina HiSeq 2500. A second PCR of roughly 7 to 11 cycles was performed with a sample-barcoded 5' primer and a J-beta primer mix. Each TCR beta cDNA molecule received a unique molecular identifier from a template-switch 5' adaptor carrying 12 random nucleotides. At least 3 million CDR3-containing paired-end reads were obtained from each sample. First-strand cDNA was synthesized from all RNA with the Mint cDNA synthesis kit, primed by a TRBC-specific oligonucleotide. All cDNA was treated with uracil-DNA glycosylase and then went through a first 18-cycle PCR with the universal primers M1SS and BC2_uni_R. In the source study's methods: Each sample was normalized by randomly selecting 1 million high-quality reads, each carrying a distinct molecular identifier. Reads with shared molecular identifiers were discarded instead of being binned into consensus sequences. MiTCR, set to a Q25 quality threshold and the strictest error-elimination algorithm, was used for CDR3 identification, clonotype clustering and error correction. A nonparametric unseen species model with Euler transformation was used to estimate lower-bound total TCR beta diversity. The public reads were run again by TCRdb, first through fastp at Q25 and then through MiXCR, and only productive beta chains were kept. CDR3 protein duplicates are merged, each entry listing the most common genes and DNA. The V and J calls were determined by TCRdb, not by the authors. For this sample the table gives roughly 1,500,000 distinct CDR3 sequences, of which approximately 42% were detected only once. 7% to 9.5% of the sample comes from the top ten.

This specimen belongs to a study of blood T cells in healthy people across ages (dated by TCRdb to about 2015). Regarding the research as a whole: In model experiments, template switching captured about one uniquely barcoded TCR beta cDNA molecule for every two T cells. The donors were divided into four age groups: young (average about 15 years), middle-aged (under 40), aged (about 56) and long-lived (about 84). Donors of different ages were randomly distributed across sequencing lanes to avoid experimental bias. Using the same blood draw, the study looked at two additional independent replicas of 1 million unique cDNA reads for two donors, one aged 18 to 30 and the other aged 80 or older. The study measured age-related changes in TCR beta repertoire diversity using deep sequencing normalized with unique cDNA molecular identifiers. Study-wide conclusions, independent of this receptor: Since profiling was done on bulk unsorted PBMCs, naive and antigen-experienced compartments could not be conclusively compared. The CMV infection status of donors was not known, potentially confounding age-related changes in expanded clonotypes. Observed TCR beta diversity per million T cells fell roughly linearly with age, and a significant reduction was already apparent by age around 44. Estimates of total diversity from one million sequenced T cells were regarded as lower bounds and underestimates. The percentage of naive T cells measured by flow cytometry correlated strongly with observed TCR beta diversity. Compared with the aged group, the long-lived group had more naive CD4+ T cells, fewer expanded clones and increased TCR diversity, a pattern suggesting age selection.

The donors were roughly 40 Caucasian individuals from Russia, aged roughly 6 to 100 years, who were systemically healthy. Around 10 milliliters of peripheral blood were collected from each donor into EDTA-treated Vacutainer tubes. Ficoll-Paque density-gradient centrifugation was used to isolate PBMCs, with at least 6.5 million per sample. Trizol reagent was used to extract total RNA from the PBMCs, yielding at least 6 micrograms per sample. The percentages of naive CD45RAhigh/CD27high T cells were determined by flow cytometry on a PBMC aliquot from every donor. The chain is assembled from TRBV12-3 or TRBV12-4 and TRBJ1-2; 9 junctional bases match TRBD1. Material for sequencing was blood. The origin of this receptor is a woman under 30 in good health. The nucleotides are TGTGCCAGTGCGGACAGGGGAGCCTACACCTTC. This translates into CASADRGAYTF.